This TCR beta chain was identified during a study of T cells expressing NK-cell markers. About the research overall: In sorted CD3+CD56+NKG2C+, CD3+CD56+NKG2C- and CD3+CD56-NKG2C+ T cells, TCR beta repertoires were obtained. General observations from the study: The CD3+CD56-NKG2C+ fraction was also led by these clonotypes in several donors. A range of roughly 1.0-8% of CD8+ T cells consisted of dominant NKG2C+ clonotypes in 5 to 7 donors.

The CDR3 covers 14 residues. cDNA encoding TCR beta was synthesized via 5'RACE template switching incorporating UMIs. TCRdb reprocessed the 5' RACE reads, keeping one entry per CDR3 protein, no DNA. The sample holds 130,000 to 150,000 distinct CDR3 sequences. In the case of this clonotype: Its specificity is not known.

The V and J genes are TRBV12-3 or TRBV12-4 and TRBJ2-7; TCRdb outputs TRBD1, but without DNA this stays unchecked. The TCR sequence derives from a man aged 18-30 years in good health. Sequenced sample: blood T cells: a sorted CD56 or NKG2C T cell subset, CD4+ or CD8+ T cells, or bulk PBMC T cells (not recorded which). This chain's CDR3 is CASNDRGTAYEQYF.